One and the same sample provided the 19 T cell receptor beta chains below, sequenced in a study of early T cells in non-severe SARS-CoV-2 infection. TCRdb independently ran MiXCR on the 5' RACE reads; one entry per CDR3 protein. The repertoire has tens of thousands of distinct CDR3 sequences, almost 7.5% of them found once; the top ten carry under 9.5%. The source material was whole blood. All receptors derive from an adult who was a healthcare worker with PCR-confirmed SARS-CoV-2 infection or an uninfected control (not recorded which).

This clonotype was seen at least ten times. This chain connects TRBV7-2 to TRBJ2-3; no clear D. The V and J ends lost 3 bases and 8 bases respectively, with 15 bases between them. Germline CDR1 SGHTA, CDR2 FQGNSA. This CDR3 has 14 amino acids. The CDR3, as DNA: TGTGCCAGCAGCTTTACCGGAATCAGTGCTACGCAGTATTTT. Translation gives CASSFTGISATQYF.

DNA for the CDR3: TGCAGTGCTAGGGCCGGCTGGATTCAGTACTTC. Encoded protein: CSARAGWIQYF. The rearrangement joins TRBV20-1 to TRBJ2-4; D remains unclear. Trimming pared 3 bases from V and 10 bases from J, leaving 10 bases between. There are 11 residues in the CDR3. Germline assignment: CDR1 DFQATT and CDR2 SNEGSKA (reference sequence).

Concerning this clonotype: Its ends do not fully match the called genes, so a read error is possible. This chain links TRBV4-3 with TRBJ2-2, with TRBD2 matching 11 bases. From germline, CDR1 is LGHNA and CDR2 YSLEER. CDR3 length: 18 amino acids. For the CDR3, the DNA is TGCGCCAGCAGCAAAGATTTGTCTAGCGGGGGGTGGACCGGGGAGCTGTTTTTT. Translation: CASSKDLSSGGWTGELFF.

This clonotype turned up a few times. V is TRBV28 and J is TRBJ2-1; TRBD2 matches 9 bases. The CDR3 length is 16 residues. The V gene's germline CDR1 is MDHEN and CDR2 SYDVKM. Trimming took 5 bases from V and 5 from J; bases not matched to a gene: 10. The CDR3 sequence: CASSEFSGGWHNEQFF. In nucleotides, the CDR3 is TGTGCCAGCAGTGAATTTAGCGGGGGTTGGCACAATGAGCAGTTCTTC. Together with reference TRBV28 and TRBJ2-1, the CDR3 gives the full variable domain: DVKVTQSSRYLVKRTGEKVFLECVQDMDHENMFWYRQDPGLGLRLIYFSYDVKMKEKGDIPEGYSVSREKKERFSLILESASTNQTSMYLCASSEFSGGWHNEQFFGPGTRLTVL.

This clonotype has ten or more counts. This chain's CDR3 is CASSLAVRSTDTQYF. DNA of the CDR3: TGTGCCAGCAGCTTAGCTGTTAGAAGCACAGATACGCAGTATTTT. The chain carries TRBV7-6 and TRBJ2-3, with D uncertain. CDR1 SGHVS and CDR2 FNYEAQ come from the germline V gene. There are 15 residues in the CDR3. Trimming took 0 bases from V and 0 from J, leaving 7 bases between them.

This clonotype came up many times. The J gene is TRBJ1-2, the V gene TRBV5-4, with TRBD1 as a possible D gene (5 bases). In germline, CDR1 is SGHNT, CDR2 YYREEE (reference sequence). Trimming pared 4 bases from V and 10 bases from J, leaving 23 bases between. This CDR3 region has 15 residues. CDR3 bases: TGTGCCAGCAGCCGCAACCGGGGGACCCCCGTCCCCTACACCTTC. Amino acids: CASSRNRGTPVPYTF. The full variable domain, completed using reference TRBV5-4 and TRBJ1-2, is ETGVTQSPTHLIKTRGQQVTLRCSSQSGHNTVSWYQQALGQGPQFIFQYYREEENGRGNFPPRFSGLQFPNYSSELNVNALELDDSALYLCASSRNRGTPVPYTFGSGTRLTVV.

This clonotype came up a few times. The chain uses TRBV5-1 and TRBJ2-5; TRBD2 matches 7 bases. CDR1 SGHRS and CDR2 YFSETQ come from the germline V gene. With V trimmed by 4 bases and J by 0 bases, 6 bases remained unmatched. The CDR3 consists of 15 residues. The CDR3 sequence is CASSEDGLDQETQYF. The CDR3, as DNA: TGCGCCAGCAGCGAAGACGGACTAGACCAAGAGACCCAGTACTTC.

This clonotype was seen a handful of times. The genes are TRBV5-1 and TRBJ2-5; D call uncertain. The CDR3 spans 13 residues. V was pared by 4 bases and J by 2 bases, with 9 bases between. The germline CDR1 and CDR2 sequences are SGHRS and YFSETQ. CDR3: CASSVQNQETQYF. DNA of the CDR3: TGCGCCAGCAGCGTACAGAATCAAGAGACCCAGTACTTC.

The CDR3 DNA follows: TGTGCCAGCTCACTGAGCGGGCACTCACCTTCTGGGGCCAACGTCCTGACTTTC. Protein product: CASSLSGHSPSGANVLTF. V gene TRBV18 combines with J gene TRBJ2-6, with a tentative D call TRBD2 (6 bases). This CDR3 comprises 18 residues. The ends were cut back, 4 bases at V and 1 base at J, with 17 bases in the middle. Per germline, CDR1 KGHSH and CDR2 LQKENI.

This clonotype was counted at least ten times. V usage is TRBV11-3 and J usage is TRBJ2-7, with D hard to call. V was trimmed by 6 bases and J by 4 bases, leaving 13 bases between them. Germline lookup yields CDR1 SGHNT and CDR2 YENEEA. CDR3 size: 13 residues. CDR3: CASSLNSQYEQYF. In DNA, the CDR3 is TGTGCCAGCAGTCTGAATTCCCAATACGAGCAGTACTTC.

The rearrangement links TRBV7-9 to TRBJ2-5, with 7 bases identical to TRBD1. Trimming removed 5 bases from V and 3 bases from J; junction bases left unmatched: 12. Germline CDR1 reads SEHNR; CDR2 reads FQNEAQ (reference sequence). The CDR3 has 16 amino acids. The CDR3 bases are TGTGCCAGCAGCCCCATATCCGGGACAGTAAAAGAGACCCAGTACTTC. This sequence encodes CASSPISGTVKETQYF.

This clonotype was seen a handful of times. The CDR3 loop is CASSQETPGAKNIQYF. CDR3 DNA: TGCGCCAGCAGCCAGGAAACCCCAGGGGCCAAAAACATTCAGTACTTC. The chain couples TRBV4-3 to TRBJ2-4; a possible D gene is TRBD1 (5 bases). V dropped 3 bases and J dropped 1 base, with 13 bases sitting between them. The CDR3 loop spans 16 amino acids. CDR1 LGHNA and CDR2 YSLEER come from the germline V gene.

This chain joins TRBV6-6 and TRBJ2-1; D unresolved. CDR3 length: 13 residues. CDR1 is MNHNY, CDR2 SVGAGI, per germline (reference sequence). Trimming took off 6 bases at V and 7 bases at J, with 13 bases between the two ends. The CDR3 region is CASSRPWGNEQFF. CDR3 sequence (DNA): TGTGCCAGCAGCCGTCCCTGGGGTAATGAGCAGTTCTTC.

This clonotype was observed at least ten times. The V gene is TRBV27, the J gene TRBJ2-7; D gene uncertain. Trimming removed 2 bases at V and 1 base at J, with 27 bases between. This CDR3 contains 20 residues. From germline, CDR1 is MNHEY and CDR2 SMNVEV (reference sequence). The CDR3 loop is CASSLGSGAPHTRSSYEQYF. For the CDR3, the DNA is TGTGCCAGCAGTTTAGGTTCTGGTGCTCCTCACACGAGGAGTTCCTACGAGCAGTACTTC.

The genes are TRBV28 and TRBJ2-3, with 8 bases fitting TRBD2. The germline gives CDR1 MDHEN, CDR2 SYDVKM. The CDR3 length is 16 residues. V was pared by 2 bases and J by 0 bases, with 4 bases of the junction left unmatched. CDR3 DNA: TGTGCCAGCAGTTTAGGTGCGGGGGGAAGCACAGATACGCAGTATTTT. Translating gives CASSLGAGGSTDTQYF.

This clonotype has ten or more counts. The chain links TRBV5-6 to TRBJ1-1; a possible D gene is TRBD1 (6 bases). Trimming cost V 4 bases and J 3 bases, with 7 bases left between them. The CDR3 contains 12 residues. Germline V lookup: CDR1 SGHDT, CDR2 YYEEEE. CDR3 protein: CASSPGDTEAFF. As DNA, the CDR3 is TGTGCCAGCAGCCCAGGGGACACTGAAGCTTTCTTT.

In its sample, this clonotype was seen many times. The V gene is TRBV29-1, the J gene TRBJ2-1; D may be TRBD1 or TRBD2 (6 bases each). The CDR3 has 14 amino acids. Trimming removed 5 bases at V and 7 bases at J, with 18 bases between. Germline CDR1 SQVTM, CDR2 ANQGSEA. The CDR3 loop is CSVHRGLNNNEQFF. CDR3 nucleotides: TGCAGCGTTCATCGGGGGCTCAATAATAATGAGCAGTTCTTC.

The sample holds many counts of this clonotype. This chain connects TRBV29-1 to TRBJ2-5; 7 positions agree with TRBD1. J gave up 3 bases and V 6 bases, and 7 bases lay outside the gene matches. The length of the CDR3 is 13 residues. The germline gives CDR1 SQVTM, CDR2 ANQGSEA. As DNA, the CDR3 is TGCAGCGTCCCTGCGACAGGGAAAGAGACCCAGTACTTC. This translates into CSVPATGKETQYF.

A few counts support this clonotype. The chain combines TRBV6-5 with TRBJ2-7; no clear D gene. The V end was cut by 2 bases, the J end by 10 bases, with 9 bases between. The CDR3 extends over 11 amino acids. CDR1 is MNHEY, CDR2 SVGAGI, per germline. The chain's CDR3 is CASSYDGVQYF. CDR3 nucleotides: TGTGCCAGCAGTTACGATGGGGTACAGTACTTC.